This TCR beta chain is from a study of T cell repertoires in cytomegalovirus infection. On the study more broadly: Indicated by public TCR beta signatures were CMV infection and matching HLA type. Study-level results: There were HLA-C-restricted CMV-specific TCR beta clonotypes dominating the ex vivo response. There were carriers of CMV plus the relevant HLA, and cumulative public TCR beta family frequency identified them.

A single record per CDR3 protein comes from TCRdb applying MiXCR to the reads. Of about 570,000 distinct CDR3 sequences in the sample, 40% were seen once. With regard to this clonotype: Its antigen remains unknown.

The CDR3 runs to 12 residues. Germline trimming cut 6 bases from V and 10 bases from J; bases unmatched to any gene: 7. The specimen comprised cultured PBMCs, sampled from culture after CMV antigen stimulation. The rearrangement uses TRBV12-3 or TRBV12-4 and TRBJ2-3, with 7 bases identical to TRBD1. The source of this sequence is a human donor in good health (CMV status not recorded). Some clones in this sample may be carry-over from other donors' samples. CDR3 loop: CASSKDRAAQYF. Here the CDR3 DNA reads TGTGCCAGCAGCAAAGACAGGGCGGCGCAGTATTTT.